The T cell receptor beta chain described here comes from a study of cytomegalovirus exposure and HLA in healthy donors. CDR3 length equals 15 residues. V lost 0 bases, J lost 8 bases, and 15 bases lay in between. From germline, CDR1 is SGHNT and CDR2 YYREEE (reference sequence). Among the donors, all were healthy bone marrow donors. With regard to this clone: Its cognate antigen is unknown.

Points from the study as a whole: A list of approximately 150 TCR beta chains associated with cytomegalovirus was given. A previous analysis found most TCR beta V segments productive roughly 87% or roughly 30% of the time.

A multiplex PCR was run with 60 Vbeta primers and 13 Jbeta primers. The protocol was immunoSEQ multiplex PCR, while the TCRdb copy is restricted to in-frame clones and leaves out a portion. The table lists 150,000 to 200,000 clones, about 88% of them singletons. V gene TRBV5-4 combines with J gene TRBJ2-1; perhaps TRBD1 as D (6 bases). The sample was PBMCs. The clonotype was recovered from a young woman in good health and CMV-seronegative. The CDR3: CASSLGMGARDEQFF. The CDR3 DNA is TGTGCCAGCAGCTTGGGGATGGGGGCTCGGGATGAGCAGTTCTTC.